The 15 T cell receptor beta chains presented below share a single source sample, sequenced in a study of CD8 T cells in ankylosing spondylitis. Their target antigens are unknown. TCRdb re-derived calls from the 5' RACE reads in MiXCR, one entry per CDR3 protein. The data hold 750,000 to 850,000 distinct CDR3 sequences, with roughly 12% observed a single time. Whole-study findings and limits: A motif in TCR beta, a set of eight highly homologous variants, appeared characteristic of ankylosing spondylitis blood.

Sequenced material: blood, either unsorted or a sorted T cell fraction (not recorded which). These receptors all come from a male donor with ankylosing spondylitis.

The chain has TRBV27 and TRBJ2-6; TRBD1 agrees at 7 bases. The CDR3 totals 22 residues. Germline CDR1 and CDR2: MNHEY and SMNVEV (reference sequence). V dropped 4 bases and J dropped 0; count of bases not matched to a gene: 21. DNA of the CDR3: TGTGCCAGCAGTTCCATAACTCCGGGACAGCGGACCGTTCACTCTGGGGCCAACGTCCTGACTTTC. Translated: CASSSITPGQRTVHSGANVLTF. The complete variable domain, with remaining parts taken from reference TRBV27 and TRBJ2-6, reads EAQVTQNPRYLITVTGKKLTVTCSQNMNHEYMSWYRQDPGLGLRQIYYSMNVEVTDKGDVPEGYKVSRKEKRNFPLILESPSPNQTSLYFCASSSITPGQRTVHSGANVLTFGAGSRLTVL.

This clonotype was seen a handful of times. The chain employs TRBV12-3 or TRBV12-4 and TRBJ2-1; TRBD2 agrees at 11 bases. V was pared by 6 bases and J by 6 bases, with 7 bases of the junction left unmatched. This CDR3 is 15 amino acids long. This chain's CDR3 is CASRPGLAGANEQFF. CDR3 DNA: TGTGCCAGCAGACCCGGACTAGCGGGTGCCAATGAGCAGTTCTTC.

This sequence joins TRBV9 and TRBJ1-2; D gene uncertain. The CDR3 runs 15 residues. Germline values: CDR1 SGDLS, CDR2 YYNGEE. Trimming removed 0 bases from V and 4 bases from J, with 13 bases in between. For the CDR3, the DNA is TGTGCCAGCAGCGTAGCGGGAGTCTGGGGCTATGGCTACACCTTC. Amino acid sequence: CASSVAGVWGYGYTF. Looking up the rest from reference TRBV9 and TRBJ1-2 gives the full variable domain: DSGVTQTPKHLITATGQRVTLRCSPRSGDLSVYWYQQSLDQGLQFLIQYYNGEERAKGNILERFSAQQFPDLHSELNLSSLELGDSALYFCASSVAGVWGYGYTFGSGTRLTVV.

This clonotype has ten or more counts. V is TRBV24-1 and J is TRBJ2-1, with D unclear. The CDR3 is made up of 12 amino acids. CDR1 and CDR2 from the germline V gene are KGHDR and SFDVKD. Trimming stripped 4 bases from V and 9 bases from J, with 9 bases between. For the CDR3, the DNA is TGTGCCACCAGTGAGCCCTATGGTGAGCAGTTCTTC. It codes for CATSEPYGEQFF.

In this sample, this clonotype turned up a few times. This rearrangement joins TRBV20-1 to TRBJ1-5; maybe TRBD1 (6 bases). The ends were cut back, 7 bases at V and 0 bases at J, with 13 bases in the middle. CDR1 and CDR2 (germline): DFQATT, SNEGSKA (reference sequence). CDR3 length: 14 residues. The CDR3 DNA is TGCAGTGGAGCGGACAGAGATAGCAATCAGCCCCAGCATTTT. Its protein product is CSGADRDSNQPQHF.

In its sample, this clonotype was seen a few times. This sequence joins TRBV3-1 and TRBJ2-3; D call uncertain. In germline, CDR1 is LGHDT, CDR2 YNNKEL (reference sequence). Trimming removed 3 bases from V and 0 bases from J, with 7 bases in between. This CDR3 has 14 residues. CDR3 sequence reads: CASSHKTSTDTQYF. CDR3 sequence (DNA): TGTGCCAGCAGCCATAAAACAAGCACAGATACGCAGTATTTT.

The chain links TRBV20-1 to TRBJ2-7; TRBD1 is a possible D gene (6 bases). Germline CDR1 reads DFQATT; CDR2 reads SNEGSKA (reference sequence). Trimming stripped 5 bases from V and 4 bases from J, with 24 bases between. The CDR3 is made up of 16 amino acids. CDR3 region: CSAFSPGTKNLYEQYF. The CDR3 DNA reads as TGCAGTGCTTTTTCTCCGGGGACAAAAAATCTTTACGAGCAGTACTTC.

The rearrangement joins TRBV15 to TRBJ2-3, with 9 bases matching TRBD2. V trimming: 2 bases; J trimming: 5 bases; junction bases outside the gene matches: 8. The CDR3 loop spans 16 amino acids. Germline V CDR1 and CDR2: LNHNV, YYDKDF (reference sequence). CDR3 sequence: CATSRPLAGYRDTQYF. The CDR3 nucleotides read TGTGCCACCAGCAGACCACTAGCGGGCTATCGAGATACGCAGTATTTT.

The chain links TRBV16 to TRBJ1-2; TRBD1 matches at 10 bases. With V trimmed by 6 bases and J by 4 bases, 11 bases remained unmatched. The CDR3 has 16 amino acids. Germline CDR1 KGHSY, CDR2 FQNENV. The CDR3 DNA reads TGTGCCAGCAGTCATCCCGCAGGGACAGGGGTCTATGGCTACACCTTC. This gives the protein CASSHPAGTGVYGYTF.

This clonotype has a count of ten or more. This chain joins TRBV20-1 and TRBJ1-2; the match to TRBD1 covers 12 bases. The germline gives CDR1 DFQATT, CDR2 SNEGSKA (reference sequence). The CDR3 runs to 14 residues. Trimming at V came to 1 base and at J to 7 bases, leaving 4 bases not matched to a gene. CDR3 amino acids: CSARVGQGARGYTF. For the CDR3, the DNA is TGCAGTGCTAGAGTGGGACAGGGGGCGCGTGGCTACACCTTC.

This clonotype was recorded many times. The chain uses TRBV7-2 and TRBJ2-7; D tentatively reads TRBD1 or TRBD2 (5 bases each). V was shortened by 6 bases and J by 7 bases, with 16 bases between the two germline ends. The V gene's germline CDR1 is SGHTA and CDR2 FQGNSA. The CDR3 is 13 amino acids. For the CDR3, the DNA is TGTGCCAGCAGGGGCTTGAGGGGTGGAGAGCAGTACTTC. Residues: CASRGLRGGEQYF.

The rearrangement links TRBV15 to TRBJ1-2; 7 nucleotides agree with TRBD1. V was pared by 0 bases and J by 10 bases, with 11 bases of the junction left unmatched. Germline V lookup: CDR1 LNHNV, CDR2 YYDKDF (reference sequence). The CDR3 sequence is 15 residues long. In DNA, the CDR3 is TGTGCCACCAGCAGAGATCTGGCCGGGACAGTGGACTACACCTTC. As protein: CATSRDLAGTVDYTF.

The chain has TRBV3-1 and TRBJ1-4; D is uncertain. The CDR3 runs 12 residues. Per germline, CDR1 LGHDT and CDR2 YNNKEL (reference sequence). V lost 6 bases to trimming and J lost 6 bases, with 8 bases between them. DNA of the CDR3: TGTGCCAGCAGAGGGAGGGATGAAAAACTGTTTTTT. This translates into CASRGRDEKLFF.

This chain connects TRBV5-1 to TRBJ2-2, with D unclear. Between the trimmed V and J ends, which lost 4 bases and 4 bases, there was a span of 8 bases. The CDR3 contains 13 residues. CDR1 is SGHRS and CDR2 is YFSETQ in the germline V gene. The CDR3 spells CASSPAITGELFF. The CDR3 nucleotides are TGCGCCAGCAGCCCAGCGATCACCGGGGAGCTGTTTTTT.

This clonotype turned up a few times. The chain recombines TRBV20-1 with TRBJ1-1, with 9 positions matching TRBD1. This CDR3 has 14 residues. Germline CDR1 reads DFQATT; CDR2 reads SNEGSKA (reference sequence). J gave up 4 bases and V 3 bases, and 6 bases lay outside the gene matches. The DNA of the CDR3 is TGCAGTGCTAGTAAGGGGACAGGGTTCACTGAAGCTTTCTTT. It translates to CSASKGTGFTEAFF.